Here is one TCR beta chain with its context. Its matching antigen is unknown. These data are taken from a study of OX40 agonist ivuxolimab in advanced cancers. Across the study: Aged roughly 23 to 90 with a mean of approximately 57 years, they were 75% to 85% male.

Overall study results and limits: On average, CD8+ T cells showed a greater number of expanded clones than CD4+.

After removal of 5 bases from V and 2 bases from J, the junction contained 4 bases not matched to a gene. Germline lookup yields CDR1 SGHAT and CDR2 FQDESV (reference sequence). This CDR3 comprises 14 residues. Profiling relied on immunoSEQ multiplex PCR, and the TCRdb table lists in-frame clones only, not all of them. The sample holds roughly 40,000 clones, roughly four fifths seen once. The rearrangement uses TRBV11-1 and TRBJ2-7, with 9 bases fitting TRBD1. The TCR originated in an adult with an advanced solid tumor such as melanoma, head and neck, liver or kidney cancer. The specimen comprised CD4+ or CD8+ T cells sorted from blood, sampled in a trial of the OX40 agonist ivuxolimab. The CDR3 region is CASSDRDRAYEQYF. Here the CDR3 DNA reads TGTGCCAGCAGCGACCGGGACAGGGCCTACGAGCAGTACTTC. Combining the CDR3 with reference TRBV11-1 and TRBJ2-7 gives the whole variable domain EAEVAQSPRYKITEKSQAVAFWCDPISGHATLYWYRQILGQGPELLVQFQDESVVDDSQLPKDRFSAERLKGVDSTLKIQPAELGDSAMYLCASSDRDRAYEQYFGPGTRLTVT.